Listed here are 26 T cell receptor beta chains from one sample, sequenced in a study of T cells in Graves' hyperthyroidism and ophthalmopathy (dated by TCRdb to 2018 to 2020). The method behind the library was multiplex PCR. TCRdb names Illumina HiSeq 2000 as the instrument used. The TCR beta CDR3 regions were amplified from RNA transcripts. A first-round RT-PCR of the TCR CDR3 used the HTBI primer set with the Qiagen OneStep RT-PCR kit. TCRdb reworked the public reads: Q25 trimming with fastp, MiXCR clone assembly, productive beta chains retained. Each CDR3 protein gets just one entry, which takes the most common genes and DNA from the rows behind it. This sample is represented by fewer than 110,000 distinct CDR3 sequences; approximately 50% of them were singletons. Jointly, the top ten make up about a quarter of the sample. The source material was blood. Source of these receptors: a man aged 35 to 55 with Graves' hyperthyroidism.

This clonotype was detected ten times or more. The genes are TRBV20-1 and TRBJ2-5; 9 bases are shared with TRBD2. The CDR3 consists of 15 residues. In germline, CDR1 is DFQATT, CDR2 SNEGSKA (reference sequence). Unmatched junction bases numbered 8, after V lost 2 bases and J lost 4 bases. CDR3 coding DNA: TGCAGTGCTAGACCCCGCCTAGCGGGAAGAGAGACCCAGTACTTC. It is translated as CSARPRLAGRETQYF.

J is TRBJ2-5 and V is TRBV15; maybe TRBD2 (6 bases). The germline gives CDR1 LNHNV, CDR2 YYDKDF (reference sequence). The V end lost 1 base, the J end lost 0 bases, and 15 bases lay between the germline ends. This CDR3 spans 17 amino acids. The CDR3 DNA is TGTGCCACCAGCAGAGCTGCGCGGGATTTAAACCAAGAGACCCAGTACTTC. Its translation: CATSRAARDLNQETQYF.

The chain recombines TRBV10-1 with TRBJ1-2, with D possibly being TRBD1 (6 bases). Between the trimmed V and J ends, which lost 5 bases and 4 bases, there was a span of 20 bases. The CDR3 runs to 16 residues. CDR1 WNHNN and CDR2 SYGVQD come from the germline V gene (reference sequence). Here the CDR3 reads CASSPSSPKGVYGYTF. CDR3 nucleotide sequence: TGCGCCAGCAGTCCCAGCTCCCCGAAGGGGGTCTATGGCTACACCTTC.

The chain uses TRBV7-2 and TRBJ2-1, with 7 bases identical to TRBD2. The CDR3 is 14 residues long. The junction had 5 bases not matched to a gene; V was cut back by 0 bases and J by 9 bases. In germline, CDR1 is SGHTA, CDR2 FQGNSA. In DNA, the CDR3 is TGTGCCAGCAGCTTAGCGGGAGGGCTTGTTGAGCAGTTCTTC. This encodes CASSLAGGLVEQFF.

This clonotype has at least ten counts. The junction does not match germline at one end; this may be a read error. The J gene is TRBJ2-7, the V gene TRBV7-2; possibly TRBD1 or TRBD2 for D (5 bases each). The germline V gene has CDR1 SGHTA and CDR2 FQGNSA. The CDR3 totals 16 residues. The CDR3 DNA reads TGCGCCAGCAGCCACCCTCCTGGGGACCCTTCCTACGAGCAGTACTTC. Its translation: CASSHPPGDPSYEQYF.

The V gene is TRBV18, the J gene TRBJ2-3; a weak D match, TRBD1 (6 bases). V dropped 2 bases and J dropped 10 bases, with 10 bases sitting between them. From germline, CDR1 is KGHSH and CDR2 LQKENI. The CDR3 contains 12 residues. The CDR3 coding sequence is TGTGCCAGCTCACCAGTGCAGGGGCCGCAGTATTTT. This translates into CASSPVQGPQYF. Full variable domain (remainder filled in from reference TRBV18 and TRBJ2-3): NAGVMQNPRHLVRRRGQEARLRCSPMKGHSHVYWYRQLPEEGLKFMVYLQKENIIDESGMPKERFSAEFPKEGPSILRIQQVVRGDSAAYFCASSPVQGPQYFGPGTRLTVL.

The chain combines TRBV29-1 with TRBJ1-2; no reliable D call. V lost 4 bases to trimming and J lost 6 bases, with 6 bases between them. There are 10 residues in the CDR3. Germline CDR1 reads SQVTM; CDR2 reads ANQGSEA. CDR3 DNA sequence: TGCAGCGTTGTAGAAGATGGCTACACCTTC. Translation gives CSVVEDGYTF.

The CDR3: CASSLAWGRDGETQYF. The CDR3 nucleotides are TGTGCCAGCAGCTTAGCCTGGGGGCGGGATGGTGAGACCCAGTACTTC. V usage is TRBV7-9 and J usage is TRBJ2-5, with D perhaps assigned TRBD1 or TRBD2 (6 bases each). Trimming cost V 0 bases and J 5 bases, with 16 bases left between them. This CDR3 is 16 amino acids long. The germline CDR1 and CDR2 sequences are SEHNR and FQNEAQ (reference sequence).

The chain couples TRBV19 to TRBJ1-2, with D perhaps matching TRBD1 (6 bases). The CDR3 totals 13 residues. Germline CDR1 reads LNHDA; CDR2 reads SQIVND (reference sequence). V gave up 2 bases and J gave up 12 bases, with 16 bases separating them. The CDR3 sequence: CASSITGYSGNTF. CDR3 in DNA: TGTGCCAGTAGTATAACAGGGTACTCTGGAAACACCTTC.

The chain carries TRBV6-1 and TRBJ2-7; TRBD1 matches at 10 bases. V dropped 0 bases and J dropped 2; count of bases not matched to a gene: 7. The CDR3 is 17 residues long. The germline gives CDR1 MNHNS, CDR2 SASEGT. The CDR3 here is CASSEAVGQGGTYEQYF. The CDR3 nucleotides read TGTGCCAGCAGTGAAGCTGTCGGACAGGGGGGCACCTACGAGCAGTACTTC.

This clonotype was picked up many times. The CDR3 is CASSFTDNSPLHF. CDR3 nucleotide sequence: TGTGCCAGCAGCTTCACTGATAATTCACCCCTCCACTTT. The V and J genes are TRBV7-2 and TRBJ1-6; no reliable D call. The CDR3 runs to 13 residues. V was pared by 3 bases and J by 5 bases, with 5 bases between. CDR1 SGHTA and CDR2 FQGNSA come from the germline V gene. The full variable domain, completed using reference TRBV7-2 and TRBJ1-6, is GAGVSQSPSNKVTEKGKDVELRCDPISGHTALYWYRQSLGQGLEFLIYFQGNSAPDKSGLPSDRFSAERTGGSVSTLTIQRTQQEDSAVYLCASSFTDNSPLHFGNGTRLTVT.

In this sample, this clonotype turned up many times. The V call is TRBV7-2, the J call TRBJ2-1, with D perhaps given as TRBD1 or TRBD2 (6 bases each). This CDR3 has 15 residues. V was trimmed by 1 base and J by 4 bases, leaving 11 bases between them. Germline V CDR1 and CDR2: SGHTA, FQGNSA. CDR3 sequence reads: CASSLVGGRYNEQFF. The CDR3 DNA reads as TGTGCCAGCAGCTTAGTGGGGGGCCGGTACAATGAGCAGTTCTTC. The whole variable domain, remainder taken from reference TRBV7-2 and TRBJ2-1, is GAGVSQSPSNKVTEKGKDVELRCDPISGHTALYWYRQSLGQGLEFLIYFQGNSAPDKSGLPSDRFSAERTGGSVSTLTIQRTQQEDSAVYLCASSLVGGRYNEQFFGPGTRLTVL.

This clonotype was recorded at least ten times. The V call is TRBV10-2, the J call TRBJ2-5, with D possibly being TRBD1 or TRBD2 (5 bases each). This CDR3 is 17 amino acids long. CDR1 WSHSY and CDR2 SAAADI come from the germline V gene. The germline V and J ends were trimmed by 4 bases and 2 bases, with 20 bases remaining between them. Here the CDR3 DNA reads TGCGCCAGCAGTGGCTGGACGAGCGGACACCCACAAGAGACCCAGTACTTC. Residues: CASSGWTSGHPQETQYF.

The CDR3 spells CASSLPEDRGGTEAFF. For the CDR3, the DNA is TGTGCCAGCAGCCTCCCAGAGGACAGGGGGGGGACTGAAGCTTTCTTT. This rearrangement joins TRBV7-2 to TRBJ1-1; 10 bases map to TRBD1. V trimming: 5 bases; J trimming: 5 bases; junction bases outside the gene matches: 11. The CDR3 is 16 amino acids. Germline V gene sequence: CDR1 SGHTA, CDR2 FQGNSA.

This rearrangement joins TRBV2 to TRBJ1-1, with a weak D call TRBD1 (6 bases). This CDR3 is built from 12 residues. Germline values: CDR1 SNHLY, CDR2 FYNNEI. Trimming stripped 8 bases from V and 3 bases from J, with 10 bases between. DNA for the CDR3: TGTGCCAGCTCACCAGGGGACACTGAAGCTTTCTTT. This codes for CASSPGDTEAFF. Supplemented by reference TRBV2 and TRBJ1-1, the full variable domain reads EPEVTQTPSHQVTQMGQEVILRCVPISNHLYFYWYRQILGQKVEFLVSFYNNEISEKSEIFDDQFSVERPDGSNFTLKIRSTKLEDSAMYFCASSPGDTEAFFGQGTRLTVV.

Many counts were recorded for this clonotype. This sequence joins TRBV6-5 and TRBJ1-5; D not certain. This CDR3 spans 15 amino acids. Germline loops: CDR1 MNHEY, CDR2 SVGAGI. Trimming shortened V by 2 bases and J by 9 bases, and 17 bases separated the two germline ends. The CDR3 loop is CASSYTWARRWPQHF. Written as DNA, the CDR3 is TGTGCCAGCAGTTACACTTGGGCGCGGCGGTGGCCCCAGCATTTT.

To note about this clonotype: Possible read error: a much larger clone is one base away. The missing conserved phenylalanine or tryptophan at the end of this CDR3 makes a read error likely. The CDR3 nucleotides are TGTGCCAGCAGCGGATTACAGGGACTCTACACTGAAGCTTTCTTG. It encodes CASSGLQGLYTEAFL. The genes are TRBV2 and TRBJ1-1; a possible D gene is TRBD1 (6 bases). The CDR3 is made up of 15 amino acids. CDR1 is SNHLY and CDR2 is FYNNEI in the germline V gene. Trimming removed 6 bases at V and 3 bases at J, with 17 bases between.

V and J are TRBV19 and TRBJ1-2, with D perhaps matching TRBD1 (5 bases). The CDR3 contains 13 residues. Trimming shortened V by 7 bases and J by 11 bases, and 20 bases separated the two germline ends. The V gene's germline CDR1 is LNHDA and CDR2 SQIVND (reference sequence). CDR3 sequence reads: CASKRREGRTYTF. The CDR3 DNA reads TGTGCCAGTAAAAGGCGGGAGGGACGGACTTACACCTTC. The full variable domain, its missing parts supplied by reference TRBV19 and TRBJ1-2, is DGGITQSPKYLFRKEGQNVTLSCEQNLNHDAMYWYRQDPGQGLRLIYYSQIVNDFQKGDIAEGYSVSREKKESFPLTVTSAQKNPTAFYLCASKRREGRTYTFGSGTRLTVV.

This chain joins TRBV20-1 and TRBJ1-2; D is undetermined. V was shortened by 3 bases and J by 3 bases, with 14 bases between the two germline ends. This CDR3 has 14 residues. From germline, CDR1 is DFQATT and CDR2 SNEGSKA (reference sequence). The CDR3 region is CSARGSDVYYGYTF. CDR3 in DNA: TGCAGTGCTAGGGGCTCTGACGTATACTATGGCTACACCTTC.

V and J are TRBV15 and TRBJ2-5; weak D call: TRBD2 (6 bases). Trimming shortened V by 1 base and J by 0 bases, and 9 bases separated the two germline ends. Germline loops: CDR1 LNHNV, CDR2 YYDKDF (reference sequence). The CDR3 length is 15 residues. The CDR3 sequence: CATSRARGNQETQYF. The CDR3 bases are TGTGCCACCAGCAGAGCGCGGGGTAACCAAGAGACCCAGTACTTC.

This clonotype has a count of ten or more. This chain connects TRBV6-5 to TRBJ2-1; D perhaps matches TRBD2 (6 bases). Germline V lookup: CDR1 MNHEY, CDR2 SVGAGI. Trimming stripped 7 bases from V and 4 bases from J, with 11 bases between. CDR3 size: 13 residues. The CDR3 sequence: CASKEGLYNEQFF. The CDR3 region has the DNA TGTGCCAGCAAGGAGGGACTGTACAATGAGCAGTTCTTC.

V and J are TRBV19 and TRBJ2-5, with 7 bases that match TRBD1. The CDR3 has 15 residues. Per germline, CDR1 LNHDA and CDR2 SQIVND (reference sequence). V shed 4 bases and J 5 bases; nucleotides not matched to a gene: 10. CDR3 DNA sequence: TGTGCCAGTAGTACCACCGGACAGGCCTACGAGACCCAGTACTTC. Protein: CASSTTGQAYETQYF. The variable domain in full, with the rest retrieved from reference TRBV19 and TRBJ2-5, is DGGITQSPKYLFRKEGQNVTLSCEQNLNHDAMYWYRQDPGQGLRLIYYSQIVNDFQKGDIAEGYSVSREKKESFPLTVTSAQKNPTAFYLCASSTTGQAYETQYFGPGTRLLVL.

As concerns this clonotype: A much larger clone sits a single nucleotide away, making a read error possible. V usage is TRBV12-3 or TRBV12-4 and J usage is TRBJ1-2; no clear D gene. The CDR3 extends over 16 amino acids. CDR3 amino acids: CASSQEVGGLGYRYTF. In DNA form, the CDR3 reads TGTGCCAGCAGCCAAGAAGTTGGCGGGCTAGGCTATCGCTACACCTTC.

This clonotype was observed many times. This chain links TRBV6-2 or TRBV6-3 with TRBJ2-7; 9 bases map to TRBD1. Germline CDR1 is MNHEY and CDR2 is SVGEGT. The CDR3 sequence is 15 residues long. J lost 1 base, V lost 6 bases, and 7 bases had no gene match. CDR3 loop: CASRPRGQGSYEQYF. CDR3 nucleotide sequence: TGTGCCAGCAGGCCCCGGGGACAGGGTTCCTACGAGCAGTACTTC.

This chain uses TRBV28 with TRBJ1-5, with a tentative D call TRBD1 (5 bases). Germline assignment: CDR1 MDHEN and CDR2 SYDVKM. This CDR3 is 14 amino acids long. The V end lost 2 bases, the J end lost 6 bases, and 11 bases lay between the germline ends. CDR3 region: CASSLGRTLQPQHF. In DNA form, the CDR3 reads TGTGCCAGCAGTTTAGGGAGGACACTTCAGCCCCAGCATTTT.

This clonotype has at least ten counts. The chain employs TRBV6-2 or TRBV6-3 and TRBJ2-1; the D gene is possibly TRBD2 (6 bases). V lost 5 bases and J 5 bases, leaving 10 bases between the germline ends. The CDR3 has 13 amino acids. CDR1 and CDR2 (germline): MNHEY, SVGEGT. Here the CDR3 reads CASSRLDNNEQFF. The CDR3 region has the DNA TGTGCCAGCAGTCGACTAGATAACAATGAGCAGTTCTTC.